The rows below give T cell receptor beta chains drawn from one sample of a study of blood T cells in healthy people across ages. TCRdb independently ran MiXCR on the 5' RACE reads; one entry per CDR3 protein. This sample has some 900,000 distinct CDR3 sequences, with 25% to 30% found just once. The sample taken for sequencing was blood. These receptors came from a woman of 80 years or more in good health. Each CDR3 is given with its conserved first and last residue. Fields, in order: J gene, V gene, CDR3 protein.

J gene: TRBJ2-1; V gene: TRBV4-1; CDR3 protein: CARSQPGTSAVEQFF
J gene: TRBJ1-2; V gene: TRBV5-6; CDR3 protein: CASSRQTGGGTPALDGYTF
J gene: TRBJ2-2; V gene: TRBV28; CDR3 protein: CASSWTYAGELFF
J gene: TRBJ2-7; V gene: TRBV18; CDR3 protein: CASSPGRDGGRGYEQYF
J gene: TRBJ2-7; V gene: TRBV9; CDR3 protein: CASSVTAGTSLYEQYF
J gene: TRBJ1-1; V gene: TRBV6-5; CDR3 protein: CASKESEMNTEAFF
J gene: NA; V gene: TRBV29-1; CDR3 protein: CSVDKDFGDEQYF
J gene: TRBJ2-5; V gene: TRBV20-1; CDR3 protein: CSARARIASETQYF
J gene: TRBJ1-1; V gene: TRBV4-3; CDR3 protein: CASSQDLLPNTEAFF
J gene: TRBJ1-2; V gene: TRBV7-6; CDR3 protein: CASSLSQGVGYTF
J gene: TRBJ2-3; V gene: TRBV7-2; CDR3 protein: CASSKMPTSGSRPDTQYF
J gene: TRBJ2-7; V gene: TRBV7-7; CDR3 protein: CASSSGRGSGGEQYF
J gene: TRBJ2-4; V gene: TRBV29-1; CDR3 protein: CSVAQGVAKNIQYF
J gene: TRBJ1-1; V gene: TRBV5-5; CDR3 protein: CASSSDHWGPTEAFF
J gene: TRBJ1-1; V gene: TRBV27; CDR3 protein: CASSPRQTFEAFF
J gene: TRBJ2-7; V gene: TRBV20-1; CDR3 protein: CSADGAGALGGEQYF
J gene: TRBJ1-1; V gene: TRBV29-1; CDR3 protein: CSVPYRGPKWAHTEAFF
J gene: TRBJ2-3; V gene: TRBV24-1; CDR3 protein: CATSDSGETVPDTQYF
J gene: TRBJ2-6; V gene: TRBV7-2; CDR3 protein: CASSLVSTSSGANVLTF
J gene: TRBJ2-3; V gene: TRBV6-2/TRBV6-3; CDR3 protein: CASQKDHTDTQYF
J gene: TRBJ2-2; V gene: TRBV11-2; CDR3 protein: CASSRTWTLGGGELFF
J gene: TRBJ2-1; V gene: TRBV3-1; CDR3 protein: CASSQPTAGTSMNEQFF
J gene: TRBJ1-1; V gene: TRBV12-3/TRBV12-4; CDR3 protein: CASSPPIWSNTEAFF
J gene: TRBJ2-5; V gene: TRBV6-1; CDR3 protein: CASSEVLAGQETQYF
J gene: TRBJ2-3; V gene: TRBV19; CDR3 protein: CASRREDTDTQYF
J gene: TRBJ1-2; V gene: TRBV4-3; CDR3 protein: CASSIQGAGYGYTF
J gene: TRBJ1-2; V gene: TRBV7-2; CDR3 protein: CASSLNRVSHGYTF
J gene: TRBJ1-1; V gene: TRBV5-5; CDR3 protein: CASSWDRVGGTEAFF
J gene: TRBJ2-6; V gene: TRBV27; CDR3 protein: CASSLFGRSGANVLTF
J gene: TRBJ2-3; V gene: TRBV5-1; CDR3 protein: CASSPEVARGPSTQYF
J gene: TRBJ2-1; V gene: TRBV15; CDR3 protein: CATSRGYNEQFF
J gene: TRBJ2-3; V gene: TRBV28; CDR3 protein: CASNNRADTQYF
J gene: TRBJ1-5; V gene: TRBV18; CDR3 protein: CASSPTSGQYGHQPQHF
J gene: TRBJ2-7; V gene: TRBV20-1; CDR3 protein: CSASWDYEQYF
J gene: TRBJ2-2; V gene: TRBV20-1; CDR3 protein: CSARARSNTGELFF
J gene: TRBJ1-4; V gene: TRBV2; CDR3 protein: CASSDYFRKGEKLFF
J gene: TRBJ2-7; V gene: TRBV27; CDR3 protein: CASVEGPSGYEQYF
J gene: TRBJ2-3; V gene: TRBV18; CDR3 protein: CASSISWDSPTDTQYF
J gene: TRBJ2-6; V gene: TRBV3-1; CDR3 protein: CASSRRTGRPGANVLTF
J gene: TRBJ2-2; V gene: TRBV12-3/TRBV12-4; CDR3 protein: CASSLNGGELFF
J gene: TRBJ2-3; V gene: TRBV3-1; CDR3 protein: CASSQGTSESTDTQYF
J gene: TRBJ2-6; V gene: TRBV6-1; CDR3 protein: CASRSNQGAIGANVLTF
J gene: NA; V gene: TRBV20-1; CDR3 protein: CSARGGTASGNPYEQYF
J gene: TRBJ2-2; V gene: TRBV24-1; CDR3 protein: CATKSGGSSTGELFF
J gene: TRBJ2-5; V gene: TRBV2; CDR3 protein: CASSGNSGGLETQYF
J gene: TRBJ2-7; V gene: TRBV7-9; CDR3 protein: CASSATGAYEQYF
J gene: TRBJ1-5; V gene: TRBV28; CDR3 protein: CASSRTGGARSNQPQHF
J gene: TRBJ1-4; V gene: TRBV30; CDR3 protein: CAWSWGQGWEKLFF
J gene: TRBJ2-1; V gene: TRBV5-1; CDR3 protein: CASSATAGQHSNEQFF
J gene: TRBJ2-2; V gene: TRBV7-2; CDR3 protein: CASSPGLSTGTGELFF
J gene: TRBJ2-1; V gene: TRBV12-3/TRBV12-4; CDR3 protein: CASSSRTGGRDEQFF
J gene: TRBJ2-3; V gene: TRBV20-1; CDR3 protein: CSASPTSGVDTQYF
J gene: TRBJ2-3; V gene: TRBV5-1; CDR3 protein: CASSWTGGRGDTQYF
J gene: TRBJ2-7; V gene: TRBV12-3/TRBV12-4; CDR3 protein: CASSPDSGYEQYF